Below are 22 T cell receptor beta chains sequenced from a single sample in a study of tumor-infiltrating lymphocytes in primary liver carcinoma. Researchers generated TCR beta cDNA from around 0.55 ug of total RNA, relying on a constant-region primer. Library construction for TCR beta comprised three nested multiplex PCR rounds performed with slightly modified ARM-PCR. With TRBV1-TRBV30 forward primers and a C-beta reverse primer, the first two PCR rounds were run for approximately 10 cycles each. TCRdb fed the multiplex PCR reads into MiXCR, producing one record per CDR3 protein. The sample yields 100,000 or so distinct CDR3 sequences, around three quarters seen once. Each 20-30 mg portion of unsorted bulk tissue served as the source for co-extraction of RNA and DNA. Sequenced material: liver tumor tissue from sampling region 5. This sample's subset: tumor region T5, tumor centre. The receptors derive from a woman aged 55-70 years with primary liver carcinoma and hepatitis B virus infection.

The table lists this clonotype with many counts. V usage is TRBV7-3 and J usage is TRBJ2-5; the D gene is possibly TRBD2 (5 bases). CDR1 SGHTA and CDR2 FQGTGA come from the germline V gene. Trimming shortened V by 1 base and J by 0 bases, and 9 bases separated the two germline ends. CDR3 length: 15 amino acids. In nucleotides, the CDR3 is TGTGCCAGCAGCTTAAGGGGTAGCGACCAAGAGACCCAGTACTTC. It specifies CASSLRGSDQETQYF.

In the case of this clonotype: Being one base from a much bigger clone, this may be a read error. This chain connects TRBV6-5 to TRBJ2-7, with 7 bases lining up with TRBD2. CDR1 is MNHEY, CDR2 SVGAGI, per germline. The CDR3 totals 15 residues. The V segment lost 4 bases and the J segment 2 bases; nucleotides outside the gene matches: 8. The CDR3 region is CASSFGPAGTYEQYF. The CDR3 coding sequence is TGTGCCAGCAGTTTCGGACCAGCGGGAACCTACGAGCAGTACTTC.

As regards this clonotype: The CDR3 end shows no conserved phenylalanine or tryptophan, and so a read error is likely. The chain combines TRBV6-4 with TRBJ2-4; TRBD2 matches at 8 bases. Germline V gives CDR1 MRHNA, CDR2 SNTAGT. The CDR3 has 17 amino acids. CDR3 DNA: TGTGCCAGCAGAGACTCGAGAGGCGGGAGGGCCAAAAACATTCAGTACATC. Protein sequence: CASRDSRGGRAKNIQYI.

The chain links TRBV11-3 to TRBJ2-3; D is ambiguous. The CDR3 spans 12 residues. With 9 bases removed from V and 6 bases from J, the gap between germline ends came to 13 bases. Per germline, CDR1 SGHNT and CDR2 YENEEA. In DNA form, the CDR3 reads TGTGCCAGTAAACCGTTCGGCGATACGCAGTATTTT. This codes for CASKPFGDTQYF. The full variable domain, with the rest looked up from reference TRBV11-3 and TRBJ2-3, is EAGVVQSPRYKIIEKKQPVAFWCNPISGHNTLYWYLQNLGQGPELLIRYENEEAVDDSQLPKDRFSAERLKGVDSTLKIQPAELGDSAVYLCASKPFGDTQYFGPGTRLTVL.

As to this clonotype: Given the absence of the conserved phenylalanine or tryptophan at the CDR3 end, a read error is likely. CDR3 region: CASRPRTGSSDYGYTL. CDR3 in DNA: TGTGCCAGCAGACCGAGGACAGGGTCGTCGGACTATGGCTACACCTTA. This rearrangement joins TRBV11-2 to TRBJ1-2; 8 bases match TRBD1. This CDR3 has 16 residues. The germline CDR1 and CDR2 sequences are SGHAT and FQNNGV. V lost 6 bases, J lost 3 bases, and 12 bases stayed unmatched.

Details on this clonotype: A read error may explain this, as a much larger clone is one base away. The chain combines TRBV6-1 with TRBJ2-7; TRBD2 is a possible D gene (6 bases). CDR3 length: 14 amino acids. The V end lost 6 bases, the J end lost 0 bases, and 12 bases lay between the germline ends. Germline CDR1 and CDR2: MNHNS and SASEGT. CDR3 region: CASRWEDNSYEQYF. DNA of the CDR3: TGTGCCAGCAGATGGGAGGATAACTCCTACGAGCAGTACTTC.

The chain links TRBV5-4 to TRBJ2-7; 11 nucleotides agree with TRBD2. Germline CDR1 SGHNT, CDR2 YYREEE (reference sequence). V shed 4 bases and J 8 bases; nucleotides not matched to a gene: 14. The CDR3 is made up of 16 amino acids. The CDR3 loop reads CASSPPDSGRAYKQYF. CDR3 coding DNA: TGTGCCAGCAGCCCACCGGATAGCGGGAGGGCGTACAAGCAGTACTTC.

The DNA for the CDR3 is TGTGCCAGCAGTGCTGGGACGGTGGAGTACAATGAGCAGTTCTTC. Protein product: CASSAGTVEYNEQFF. The J gene is TRBJ2-1, the V gene TRBV11-2; D could derive from TRBD1 or TRBD2 (5 bases each). Trimming took 6 bases from V and 4 from J, leaving 16 bases between them. Germline V gene sequence: CDR1 SGHAT, CDR2 FQNNGV. CDR3 length equals 15 residues.

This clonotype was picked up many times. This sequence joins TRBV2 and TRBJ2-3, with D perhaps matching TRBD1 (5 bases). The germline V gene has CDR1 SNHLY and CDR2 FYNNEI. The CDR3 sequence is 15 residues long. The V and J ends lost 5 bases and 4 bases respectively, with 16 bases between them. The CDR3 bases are TGTGCCAGCAGTTCGCAGGGTTTGAACGCAGATACGCAGTATTTT. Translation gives CASSSQGLNADTQYF.

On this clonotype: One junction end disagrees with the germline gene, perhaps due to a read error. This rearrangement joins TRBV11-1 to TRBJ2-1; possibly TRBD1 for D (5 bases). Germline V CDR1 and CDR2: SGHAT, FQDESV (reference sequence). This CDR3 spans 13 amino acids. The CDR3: CVSRADGRNEQFF. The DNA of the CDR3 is TGTGTCAGCAGGGCGGACGGGCGAAATGAGCAGTTCTTC.

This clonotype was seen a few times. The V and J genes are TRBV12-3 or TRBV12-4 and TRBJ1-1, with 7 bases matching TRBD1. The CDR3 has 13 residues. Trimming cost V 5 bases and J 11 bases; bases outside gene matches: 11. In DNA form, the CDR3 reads TGTGCCAGCAGTCTAGTAGGGGGCGCGGAGGCTTTCTTT. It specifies CASSLVGGAEAFF.

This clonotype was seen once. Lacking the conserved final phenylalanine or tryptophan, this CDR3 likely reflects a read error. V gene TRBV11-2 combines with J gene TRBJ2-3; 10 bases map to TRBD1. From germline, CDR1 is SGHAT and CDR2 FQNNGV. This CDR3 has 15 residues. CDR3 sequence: CASSPLTGGTDMQYI. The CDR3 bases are TGTGCCAGCAGCCCCCTGACAGGGGGCACAGATATGCAGTATATT.

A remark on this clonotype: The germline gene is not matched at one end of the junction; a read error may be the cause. The CDR3 loop is CASILVSGTGELFF. The DNA for the CDR3 is TGTGCCAGCATCTTAGTTTCAGGGACCGGGGAGCTATTTTTT. This chain uses TRBV7-8 with TRBJ2-2; D might be TRBD1 or TRBD2, each matching 5 bases. Germline V CDR1 and CDR2: SGHVS, FQNEAQ. The CDR3 totals 14 residues.

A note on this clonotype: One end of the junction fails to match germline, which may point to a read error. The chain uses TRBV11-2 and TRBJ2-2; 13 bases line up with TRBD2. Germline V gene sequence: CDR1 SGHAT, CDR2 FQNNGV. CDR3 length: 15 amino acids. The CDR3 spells CASRLGLAGPGEMFF. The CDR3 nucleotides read TGTGCCAGCAGATTGGGACTAGCGGGACCCGGGGAGATGTTTTTT.

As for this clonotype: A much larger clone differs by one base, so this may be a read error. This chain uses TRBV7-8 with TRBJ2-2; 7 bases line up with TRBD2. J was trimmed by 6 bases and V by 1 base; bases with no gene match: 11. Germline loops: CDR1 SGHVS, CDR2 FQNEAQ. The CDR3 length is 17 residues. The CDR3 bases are TGTGCCAGCAGCTTAGAATGGGGGGGAGAGGACGCCGGGGAGCTGTTTTTT. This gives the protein CASSLEWGGEDAGELFF.

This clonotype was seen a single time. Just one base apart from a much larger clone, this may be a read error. CDR3 DNA sequence: TGTGCCAGCAGTGCCTCGCCTAGGGGGACAGATACGCAGTATTTT. It translates to CASSASPRGTDTQYF. This chain connects TRBV6-4 to TRBJ2-3; D possibly corresponds to TRBD1 (6 bases). Looked up from germline, CDR1 is MRHNA and CDR2 is SNTAGT. The ends were cut back, 4 bases at V and 3 bases at J, with 14 bases in the middle. This CDR3 has 15 residues.

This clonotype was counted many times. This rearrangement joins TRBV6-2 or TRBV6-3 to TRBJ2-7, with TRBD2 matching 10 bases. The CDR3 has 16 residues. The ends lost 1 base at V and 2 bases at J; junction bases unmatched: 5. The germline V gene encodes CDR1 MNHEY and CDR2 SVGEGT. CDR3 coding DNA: TGTGCCAGCAGTTACTTAGGACTAGCGGTTCCCTACGAGCAGTACTTC. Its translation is CASSYLGLAVPYEQYF.

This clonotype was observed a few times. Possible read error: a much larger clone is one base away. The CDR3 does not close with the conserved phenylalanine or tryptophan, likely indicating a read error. The CDR3 nucleotides are TGTGCCAGCAGCCCCTCACAGGGATTTTACGAGCAGTACCTC. As protein: CASSPSQGFYEQYL. V usage is TRBV7-8 and J usage is TRBJ2-7, with D possibly being TRBD1 (6 bases). The germline V gene encodes CDR1 SGHVS and CDR2 FQNEAQ. This CDR3 contains 14 residues. V dropped 5 bases and J dropped 4 bases, with 15 bases sitting between them.

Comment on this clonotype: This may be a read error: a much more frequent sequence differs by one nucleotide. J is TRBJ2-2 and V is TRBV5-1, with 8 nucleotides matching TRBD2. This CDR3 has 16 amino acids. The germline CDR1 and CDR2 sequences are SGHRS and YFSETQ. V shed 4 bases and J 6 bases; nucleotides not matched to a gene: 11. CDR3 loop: CASSPQLSGGPGELFF. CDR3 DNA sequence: TGCGCCAGCAGCCCGCAGTTATCGGGGGGGCCCGGGGAGCTGTTTTTT.

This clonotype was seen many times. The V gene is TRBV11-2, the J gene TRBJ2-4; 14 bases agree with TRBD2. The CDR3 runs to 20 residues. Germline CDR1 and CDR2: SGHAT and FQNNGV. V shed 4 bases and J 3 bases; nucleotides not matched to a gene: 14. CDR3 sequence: CASSSRLAGGTPPDKNIQYF. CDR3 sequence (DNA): TGTGCCAGCAGCTCCAGACTAGCGGGAGGGACCCCCCCCGACAAAAACATTCAGTACTTC.

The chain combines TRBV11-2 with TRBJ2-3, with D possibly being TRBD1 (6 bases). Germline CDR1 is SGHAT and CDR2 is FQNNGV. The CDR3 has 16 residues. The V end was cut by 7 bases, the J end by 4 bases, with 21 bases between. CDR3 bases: TGTGCCAGCAATTCAACCCGGTTAGAGGGGGCAGATACGCAGTATTTT. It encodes CASNSTRLEGADTQYF.

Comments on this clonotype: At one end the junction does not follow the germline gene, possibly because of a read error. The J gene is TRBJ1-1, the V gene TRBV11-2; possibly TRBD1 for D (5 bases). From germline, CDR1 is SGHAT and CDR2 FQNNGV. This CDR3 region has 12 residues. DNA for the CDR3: TGTACCAGCAGCTTAGATAGGGGCCCCATTTCTTTT. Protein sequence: CTSSLDRGPISF.